Presented here are 12 T cell receptor beta chains from one specimen sequenced in a study of response to subunit inactivated influenza vaccine. TCRdb fed the RT-PCR reads into MiXCR, producing one record per CDR3 protein. This sample has roughly 630,000 distinct CDR3 sequences, with less than 15% found just once. Sequenced here: PBMCs from blood, sampled less than 15 days before vaccination. Source of these receptors: a man between 50 and 59 years old who received an inactivated influenza vaccine.

This clonotype turned up a few times. The chain has TRBV5-1 and TRBJ2-3; possible D gene TRBD1, 6 bases. V lost 3 bases and J lost 1, with 9 bases in between. This CDR3 is 14 amino acids long. Per germline, CDR1 SGHRS and CDR2 YFSETQ. Here the CDR3 reads CASSSGHRTDTQYF. The CDR3 DNA reads TGCGCCAGCAGCTCGGGACATCGCACAGATACGCAGTATTTT.

This clonotype has a count of ten or more. The chain has TRBV3-1 and TRBJ2-1; D gene unclear. V lost 1 base, J lost 1 base, and 11 bases lay in between. From germline, CDR1 is LGHDT and CDR2 YNNKEL (reference sequence). The CDR3 runs 16 residues. Written as DNA, the CDR3 is TGTGCCAGCAGCCAAGCAGCCGACCCTTCCTACAATGAGCAGTTCTTC. Protein product: CASSQAADPSYNEQFF.

This clonotype was observed a few times. The rearrangement joins TRBV7-3 to TRBJ2-5, with D possibly matching TRBD1 (6 bases). CDR1 SGHTA and CDR2 FQGTGA come from the germline V gene. The CDR3 length is 16 residues. V lost 4 bases to trimming and J lost 2 bases, with 17 bases between them. Here the CDR3 reads CASSSTGQAVQETQYF. DNA of the CDR3: TGTGCCAGCAGCTCGACAGGTCAGGCGGTACAAGAGACCCAGTACTTC.

Only a few counts were recorded for this clonotype. The J gene is TRBJ2-7, the V gene TRBV7-2, with TRBD1 matching 12 bases. The V and J ends lost 1 base and 2 bases, in that order; junction bases with no gene match: 3. The CDR3 extends over 16 amino acids. Germline loops: CDR1 SGHTA, CDR2 FQGNSA. DNA for the CDR3: TGTGCCAGCAGCTTAGAAGGGACAGGGGGCACCTACGAGCAGTACTTC. Residues: CASSLEGTGGTYEQYF. Using reference TRBV7-2 and TRBJ2-7 for the parts outside the CDR3, the full variable domain is GAGVSQSPSNKVTEKGKDVELRCDPISGHTALYWYRQSLGQGLEFLIYFQGNSAPDKSGLPSDRFSAERTGGSVSTLTIQRTQQEDSAVYLCASSLEGTGGTYEQYFGPGTRLTVT.

The chain has TRBV5-1 and TRBJ1-4; D is unclear. This CDR3 has 14 residues. Germline V gene lookup returns CDR1 SGHRS and CDR2 YFSETQ. Deletions cut 0 bases from V and 10 bases from J, with 13 bases between. The CDR3 loop is CASSLDGEGGKLFF. CDR3 sequence (DNA): TGCGCCAGCAGCTTGGATGGAGAGGGCGGAAAACTGTTTTTT.

In this sample, this clonotype turned up many times. The chain employs TRBV20-1 and TRBJ2-1; the D gene is possibly TRBD1 (6 bases). Germline-derived CDR1 and CDR2 are DFQATT and SNEGSKA (reference sequence). This CDR3 has 16 amino acids. V gave up 5 bases and J gave up 0 bases, with 17 bases separating them. Here the CDR3 DNA reads TGCAGTGCTCCCCTGGGACACGCAAGCTCCTACAATGAGCAGTTCTTC. Its protein is CSAPLGHASSYNEQFF.

This clonotype has only a few counts. V and J are TRBV7-8 and TRBJ1-4; D is uncertain. The length of the CDR3 is 16 residues. CDR1 and CDR2 (germline): SGHVS, FQNEAQ. Trimming removed 5 bases from V and 2 bases from J, with 15 bases in between. Here the CDR3 reads CASSQTEMVTNEKLFF. The CDR3 DNA is TGTGCCAGCAGCCAGACTGAAATGGTGACTAATGAAAAACTGTTTTTT.

This clonotype came up a few times. V and J are TRBV19 and TRBJ1-5; no reliable D call. This CDR3 region has 13 residues. Germline-derived CDR1 and CDR2 are LNHDA and SQIVND (reference sequence). V lost 5 bases and J 4 bases, leaving 9 bases between the germline ends. The CDR3 DNA reads as TGTGCCAGTAGTGCCATAAAAAATCAGCCCCAGCATTTT. Protein product: CASSAIKNQPQHF.

The gene calls are TRBV24-1 and TRBJ2-1; TRBD1 aligns across 8 bases. The CDR3 is 15 residues long. CDR1 and CDR2 from the germline V gene are KGHDR and SFDVKD. The ends lost 3 bases at V and 11 bases at J; junction bases unmatched: 11. The CDR3 sequence: CATSDPGQVNTKQFF. In nucleotides, the CDR3 is TGTGCCACCAGTGATCCGGGACAGGTAAACACGAAGCAGTTCTTC.

This clonotype was seen a few times. The rearrangement links TRBV6-2 or TRBV6-3 to TRBJ2-5, with 8 bases aligning to TRBD2. The germline V gene has CDR1 MNHEY and CDR2 SVGEGT. CDR3 length equals 19 residues. With V trimmed by 2 bases and J by 1 base, 15 bases remained unmatched. CDR3 sequence reads: CASSYTQGRSGGLQETQYF. The CDR3 DNA reads as TGTGCCAGCAGTTACACCCAAGGAAGGAGCGGGGGCCTCCAAGAGACCCAGTACTTC.

This clonotype was counted only a few times. The J gene is TRBJ2-7, the V gene TRBV20-1; D is perhaps TRBD2 (6 bases). This CDR3 region has 16 residues. V was clipped by 0 bases and J by 3 bases, with 18 bases between them. Germline V gene data show CDR1 as DFQATT and CDR2 as SNEGSKA (reference sequence). The CDR3 sequence: CSARDLGGPSLYEQYF. Written as DNA, the CDR3 is TGCAGTGCTAGAGATCTGGGGGGACCGTCCCTCTACGAGCAGTACTTC.

The chain links TRBV6-2 or TRBV6-3 to TRBJ2-3; 8 positions agree with TRBD2. This CDR3 region has 18 residues. Germline V gives CDR1 MNHEY, CDR2 SVGEGT. The V segment lost 0 bases and the J segment 4 bases; nucleotides outside the gene matches: 12. The CDR3 region is CASSYSMDRGTRADTQYF. The CDR3 DNA follows: TGTGCCAGCAGTTACTCGATGGATCGAGGGACTAGGGCAGATACGCAGTATTTT.